The T cell receptor (beta chain) under discussion was sequenced for a study of cytomegalovirus exposure and HLA in healthy donors. As for the study in general: Of the donors genotyped, several hundred in all, over 80% fell in the Caucasian-associated ancestry cluster.

Details on this clone: The antigen is undetermined.

This PCR relied on a set of 60 Vbeta primers and 13 Jbeta primers. The repertoire was sequenced with immunoSEQ multiplex PCR; TCRdb's copy has only in-frame clones and lacks some. This table has about 130,000 clones, 75% to 85% appearing once. Broader study findings: Segments of the TCR beta V type were, in most cases, productive about 87% or about 30% of the time in an earlier analysis.

Germline V lookup: CDR1 LGHNT, CDR2 FRNRAP. CDR3 size: 12 residues. The V gene lost 4 bases and the J gene lost 4 bases, with 8 bases spanning the gap. Donors sampled were nominally healthy, though unrecorded immune exposures were likely. The chain employs TRBV12-5 and TRBJ2-7; D gene unclear. Sequencing used PBMCs. The TCR comes from a girl between 2 and 10 years old in good health and CMV-seronegative. CDR3 loop: CASGSRKYEQYF. The CDR3 DNA follows: TGTGCTAGTGGTTCGAGGAAGTACGAGCAGTACTTC.